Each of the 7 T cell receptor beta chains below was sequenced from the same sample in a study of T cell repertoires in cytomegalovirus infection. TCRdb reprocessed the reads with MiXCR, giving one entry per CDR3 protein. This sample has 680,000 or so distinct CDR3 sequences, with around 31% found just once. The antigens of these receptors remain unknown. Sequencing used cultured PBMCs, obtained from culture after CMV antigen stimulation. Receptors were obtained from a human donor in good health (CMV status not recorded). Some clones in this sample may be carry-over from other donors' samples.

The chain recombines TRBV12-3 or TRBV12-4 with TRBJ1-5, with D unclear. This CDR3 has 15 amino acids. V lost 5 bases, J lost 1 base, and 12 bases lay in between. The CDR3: CASSLHVGSNQPQHF. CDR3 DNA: TGTGCCAGCAGTCTCCACGTGGGGAGCAATCAGCCCCAGCATTTT.

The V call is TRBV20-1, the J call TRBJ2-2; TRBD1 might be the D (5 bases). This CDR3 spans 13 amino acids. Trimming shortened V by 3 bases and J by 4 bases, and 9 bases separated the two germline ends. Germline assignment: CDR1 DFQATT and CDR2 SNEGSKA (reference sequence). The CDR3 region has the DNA TGCAGTGCTAGTAGGGGTTTCACCGGGGAGCTGTTTTTT. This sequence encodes CSASRGFTGELFF.

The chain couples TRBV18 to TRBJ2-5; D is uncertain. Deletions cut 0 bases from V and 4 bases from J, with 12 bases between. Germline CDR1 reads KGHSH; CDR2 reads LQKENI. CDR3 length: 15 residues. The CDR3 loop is CASSPPKAAAETQYF. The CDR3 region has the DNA TGTGCCAGCTCACCACCGAAGGCGGCTGCAGAGACCCAGTACTTC.

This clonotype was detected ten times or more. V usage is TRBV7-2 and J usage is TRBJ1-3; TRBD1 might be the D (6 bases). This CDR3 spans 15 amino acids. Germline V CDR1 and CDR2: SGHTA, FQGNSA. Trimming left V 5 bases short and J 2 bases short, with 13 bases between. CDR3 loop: CASSGTQGAGNTIYF. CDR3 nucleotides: TGTGCCAGCAGCGGGACACAGGGAGCTGGAAACACCATATATTTT.

The CDR3 sequence: CASSSQRGGIRTDTQYF. The DNA of the CDR3 is TGTGCCAGCAGCTCGCAGAGGGGGGGAATTAGGACAGATACGCAGTATTTT. V gene TRBV28 combines with J gene TRBJ2-3, with a possible D match to TRBD2 (7 bases). V shed 6 bases and J shed 3 bases, with 22 bases lying between them. Germline assignment: CDR1 MDHEN and CDR2 SYDVKM. The length of the CDR3 is 17 residues.

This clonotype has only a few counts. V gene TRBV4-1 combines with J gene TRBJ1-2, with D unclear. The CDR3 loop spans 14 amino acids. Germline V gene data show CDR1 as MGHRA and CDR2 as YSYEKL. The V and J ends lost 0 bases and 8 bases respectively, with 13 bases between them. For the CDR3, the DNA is TGCGCCAGCAGCCAAGAAGGCAGTAACAACGGCTACACCTTC. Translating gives CASSQEGSNNGYTF.

CDR3 protein: CASNRDPRRGGELFF. The CDR3 DNA reads as TGTGCCAGTAACCGGGACCCCCGGAGGGGTGGGGAGCTGTTTTTT. The V call is TRBV6-2 or TRBV6-3, the J call TRBJ2-2; tentatively, D is TRBD2 (6 bases). Looked up from germline, CDR1 is MNHEY and CDR2 is SVGEGT. This CDR3 has 15 residues. V was shortened by 9 bases and J by 8 bases, with 22 bases between the two germline ends.